This TCR beta chain was sequenced during a study of CD8 T cells in Susac syndrome. An input of roughly 0.45 to 1 ug of RNA was subjected to reverse transcription using random hexamers. The method of amplification for TCR beta CDR3 was immunoSEQ multiplex PCR, covering 54 Vbeta and 13 Jbeta. In TCRdb, the immunoSEQ multiplex PCR reads were re-called with MiXCR into one record per CDR3 protein. The sample gives roughly 120,000 distinct CDR3 sequences, approximately 94% of which show up once; about 0.12% is in the top ten. The CDR3 is 14 residues long. CDR1 is LNHDA, CDR2 SQIVND, per germline (reference sequence). The V segment lost 7 bases and the J segment 5 bases; nucleotides outside the gene matches: 7. This clonotype was seen just once. TCR beta sequencing was performed on blood CD8+ and CD4+ T cells. Negative isolation was applied to CD8+ and CD4+ T cells, and FACS enrichment was applied to TEMRA cells.

Sequenced material: CD4+ T cells from PBMCs. The receptor comes from a human donor with multiple sclerosis. The V gene is TRBV19, the J gene TRBJ1-1; TRBD1 agrees at 10 bases. The DNA for the CDR3 is TGTGCCAGTAACCCGACAGGGGGCACAACTGAAGCTTTCTTT. It encodes CASNPTGGTTEAFF.